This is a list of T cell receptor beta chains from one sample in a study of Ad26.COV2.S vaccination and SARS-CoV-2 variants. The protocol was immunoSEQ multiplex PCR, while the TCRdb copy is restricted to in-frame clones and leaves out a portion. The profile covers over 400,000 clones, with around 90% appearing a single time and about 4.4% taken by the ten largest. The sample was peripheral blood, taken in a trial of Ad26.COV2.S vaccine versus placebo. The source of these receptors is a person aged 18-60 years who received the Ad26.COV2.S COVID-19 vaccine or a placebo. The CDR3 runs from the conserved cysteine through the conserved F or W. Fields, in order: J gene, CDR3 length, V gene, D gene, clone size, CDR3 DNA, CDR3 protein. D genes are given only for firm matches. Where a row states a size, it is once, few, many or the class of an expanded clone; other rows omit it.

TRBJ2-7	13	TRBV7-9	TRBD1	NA	TGTGCCAGCGTGGGACAGGGGGCTGGAGAGCAGTACTTC	CASVGQGAGEQYF
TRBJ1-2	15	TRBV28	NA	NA	TGTGCCAGCAGACTACGATTACAGGGAATCTATGGCTACACCTTC	CASRLRLQGIYGYTF
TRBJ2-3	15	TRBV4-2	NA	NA	TGTGCCAGCAGCCAAGATTGGGACGGAAGAGATACGCAGTATTTT	CASSQDWDGRDTQYF
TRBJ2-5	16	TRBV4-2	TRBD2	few	TGTGCCAGCAGCCAGACCTCCCTAGCGGTGATAGAGACCCAGTACTTC	CASSQTSLAVIETQYF
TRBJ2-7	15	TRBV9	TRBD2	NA	TGTGCCAGCAGCGTAGATACTAGCGGGCAATACGAGCAGTACTTC	CASSVDTSGQYEQYF
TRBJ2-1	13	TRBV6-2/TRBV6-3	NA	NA	TGTGCCAGCAGTTACGGCGCGATCAATGAGCAGTTCTTC	CASSYGAINEQFF
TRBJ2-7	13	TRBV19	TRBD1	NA	TGTGCCAGTAGTATTGACAGGGGATACGAGCAGTACTTC	CASSIDRGYEQYF
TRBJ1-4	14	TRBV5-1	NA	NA	TGCGCCAGCAGCTTACAGGGTGGGGGAGAAAAACTGTTTTTT	CASSLQGGGEKLFF
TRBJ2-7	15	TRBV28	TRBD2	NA	TGTGCCAGCAGTCTCGGACTAGCGGAGTCCTACGAGCAGTACTTC	CASSLGLAESYEQYF
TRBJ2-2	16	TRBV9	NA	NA	TGTGCCAGCAGCGTAGCTCCGGGAAAAGGGTCGGGGGAGCTGTTTTTT	CASSVAPGKGSGELFF
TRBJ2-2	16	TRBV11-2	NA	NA	TGTGCCAGCAGCTTAGATCGGGCAGGGCTCGGGGGGGAGCTGTTTTTT	CASSLDRAGLGGELFF
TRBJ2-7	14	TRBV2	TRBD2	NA	TGTGCCAGCAGCCGGACTAGTGGATTCTACGAGCAGTACTTC	CASSRTSGFYEQYF
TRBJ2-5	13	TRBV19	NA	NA	TGTGCCAGTAGTATAGACCGGGGGGAGACCCAGTACTTC	CASSIDRGETQYF
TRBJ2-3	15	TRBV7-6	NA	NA	TGTGCCAGCAGCTTAGGTTTGGGAGTCACAGATACGCAGTATTTT	CASSLGLGVTDTQYF
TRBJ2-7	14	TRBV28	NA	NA	TGTGCCAGCAGTTTGCGGGTTTTTACCTACGAGCAGTACTTC	CASSLRVFTYEQYF
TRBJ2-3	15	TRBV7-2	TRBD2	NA	TGTGCCAGCAGCACCGAGCGGGAGGGCCGATATACGCAGTATTTT	CASSTEREGRYTQYF
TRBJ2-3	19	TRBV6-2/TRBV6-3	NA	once	TGTGCCAGCAGTTTTCCGGTTCCGGGTTATTCGTCTAGCACAGATACGCAGTATTTT	CASSFPVPGYSSSTDTQYF
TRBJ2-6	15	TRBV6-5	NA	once	TGTGCCAGCAGCGCCGTAGATTCTGGGGCCAACGTCCTGACTTTC	CASSAVDSGANVLTF
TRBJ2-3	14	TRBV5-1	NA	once	TGCGCCAGCAGCTGGGACACCGGCACAGATACGCAGTATTTT	CASSWDTGTDTQYF
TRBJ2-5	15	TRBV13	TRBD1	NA	TGTGCCAGCAGCTTCGGGCAGGGGGCCTGGGAGACCCAGTACTTC	CASSFGQGAWETQYF
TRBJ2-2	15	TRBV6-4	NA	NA	TGTGCCAGCAGCCTTACCGGGACATCGAACGGGGAGCTGTTTTTT	CASSLTGTSNGELFF
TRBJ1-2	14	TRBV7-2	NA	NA	TGTGCCAGCAGCCAAGATCGGGGCCCCTATGGCTACACCTTC	CASSQDRGPYGYTF
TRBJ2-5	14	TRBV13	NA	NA	TGTGCCAGCAGCTTAGCGCGACGGATAGAGACCCAGTACTTC	CASSLARRIETQYF
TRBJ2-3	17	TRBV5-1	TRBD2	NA	TGCGCCAGCAGAGTTCCTAGCGGGAGGGCCATGGCAGATACGCAGTATTTT	CASRVPSGRAMADTQYF
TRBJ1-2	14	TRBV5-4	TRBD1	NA	TGTGCCAGCAGACCGGGACAGGGGAACTATGGCTACACCTTC	CASRPGQGNYGYTF
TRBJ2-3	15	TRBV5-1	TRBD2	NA	TGCGCCAGCAAGGCTAGCGGGGTAAACACAGATACGCAGTATTTT	CASKASGVNTDTQYF
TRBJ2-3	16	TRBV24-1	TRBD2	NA	TGTGCCACCAGTGATTCGGGACTAGCGGGAGAAGATACGCAGTATTTT	CATSDSGLAGEDTQYF
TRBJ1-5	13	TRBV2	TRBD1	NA	TGTGCCAGCAGTGGGACAGGGAATCAGCCCCAGCATTTT	CASSGTGNQPQHF
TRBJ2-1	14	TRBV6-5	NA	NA	TGTGCCAGCAGTCCCTGGACGGACTACAATGAGCAGTTCTTC	CASSPWTDYNEQFF
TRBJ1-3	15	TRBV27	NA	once	TGTGCCAGCAGTTTATCGCCAGGGCCCGGAAACACCATATATTTT	CASSLSPGPGNTIYF
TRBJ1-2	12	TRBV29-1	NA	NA	TGCAGCGTTGAGGCCCGCGACTATGGCTACACCTTC	CSVEARDYGYTF
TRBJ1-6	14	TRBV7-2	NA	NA	TGTGCCAGCAGCCTGGCGGGGCAAGGCTCACCCCTCCACTTT	CASSLAGQGSPLHF
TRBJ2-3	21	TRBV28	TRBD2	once	TGTGCCAGCAGTTTTCCGACAGGGGGACTAGCGGGGGGATTTAGCACAGATACGCAGTATTTT	CASSFPTGGLAGGFSTDTQYF
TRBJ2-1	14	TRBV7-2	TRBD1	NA	TGTGCCAGCAGTCCCCAACAGGGGGCCCATGAGCAGTTCTTC	CASSPQQGAHEQFF
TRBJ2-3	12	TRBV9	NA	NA	TGTGCCAGCAGCGGTTTAGGAGATACGCAGTATTTT	CASSGLGDTQYF
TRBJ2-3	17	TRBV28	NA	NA	TGTGCCAGCAGCGGACTGGCTTGGATGGCGAGCACAGATACGCAGTATTTT	CASSGLAWMASTDTQYF
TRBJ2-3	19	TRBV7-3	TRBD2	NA	TGTGCCAGCAGCTTAAAAGGCAGGGGACTAGCGGGATTGGGAGATACGCAGTATTTT	CASSLKGRGLAGLGDTQYF
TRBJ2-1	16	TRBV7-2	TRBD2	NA	TGTGCCAGCAGCTCAGCGGGCGGGAGGGCCTGGAATGAGCAGTTCTTC	CASSSAGGRAWNEQFF
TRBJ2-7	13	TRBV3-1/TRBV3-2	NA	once	TGTGCCAGCAGCACCGGGGGTCGGGACGAGCAGTACTTC	CASSTGGRDEQYF
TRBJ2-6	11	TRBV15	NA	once	TGTGCCACCGGTGGGGCCAACGTCCTGACTTTC	CATGGANVLTF
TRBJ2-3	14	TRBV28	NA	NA	TGTGCCAGCAGTTTATGGACAATCACAGATACGCAGTATTTT	CASSLWTITDTQYF
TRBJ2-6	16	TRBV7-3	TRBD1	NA	TGTGCCAGCAGCCCGGGACAGGGTCTGGGGGCCAACGTCCTGACTTTC	CASSPGQGLGANVLTF
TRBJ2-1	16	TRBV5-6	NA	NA	TGTGCCAGCAGCTCCAAGACTAGGACTCTATTCAATGAGCAGTTCTTC	CASSSKTRTLFNEQFF